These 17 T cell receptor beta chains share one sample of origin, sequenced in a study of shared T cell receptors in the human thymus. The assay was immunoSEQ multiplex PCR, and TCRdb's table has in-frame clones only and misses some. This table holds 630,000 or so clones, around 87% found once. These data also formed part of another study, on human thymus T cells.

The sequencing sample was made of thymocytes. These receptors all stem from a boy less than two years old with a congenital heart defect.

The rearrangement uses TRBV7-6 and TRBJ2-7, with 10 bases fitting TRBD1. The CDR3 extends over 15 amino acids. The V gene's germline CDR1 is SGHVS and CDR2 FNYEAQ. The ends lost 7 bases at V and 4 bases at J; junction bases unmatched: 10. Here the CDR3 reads CASKPGTGDIYEQYF. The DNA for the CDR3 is TGTGCCAGCAAACCCGGGACAGGGGATATTTACGAGCAGTACTTC.

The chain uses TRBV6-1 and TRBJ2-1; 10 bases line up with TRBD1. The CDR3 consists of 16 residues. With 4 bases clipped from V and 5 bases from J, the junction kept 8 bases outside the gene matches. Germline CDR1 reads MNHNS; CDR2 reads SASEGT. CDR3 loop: CASSAWDRGPHNEQFF. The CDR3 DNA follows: TGTGCCAGCAGTGCATGGGACAGGGGACCCCACAATGAGCAGTTCTTC.

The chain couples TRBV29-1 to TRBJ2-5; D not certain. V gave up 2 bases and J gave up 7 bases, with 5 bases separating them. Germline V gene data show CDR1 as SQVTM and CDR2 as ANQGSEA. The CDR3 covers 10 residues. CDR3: CSVELGTQYF. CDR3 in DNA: TGCAGCGTTGAACTAGGGACCCAGTACTTC. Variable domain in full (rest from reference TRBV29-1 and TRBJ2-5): SAVISQKPSRDICQRGTSLTIQCQVDSQVTMMFWYRQQPGQSLTLIATANQGSEATYESGFVIDKFPISRPNLTFSTLTVSNMSPEDSSIYLCSVELGTQYFGPGTRLLVL.

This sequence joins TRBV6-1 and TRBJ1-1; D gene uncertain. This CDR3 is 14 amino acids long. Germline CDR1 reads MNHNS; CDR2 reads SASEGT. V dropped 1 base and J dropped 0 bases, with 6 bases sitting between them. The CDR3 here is CASSEDSLNTEAFF. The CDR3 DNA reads TGTGCCAGCAGTGAAGACAGCCTGAACACTGAAGCTTTCTTT.

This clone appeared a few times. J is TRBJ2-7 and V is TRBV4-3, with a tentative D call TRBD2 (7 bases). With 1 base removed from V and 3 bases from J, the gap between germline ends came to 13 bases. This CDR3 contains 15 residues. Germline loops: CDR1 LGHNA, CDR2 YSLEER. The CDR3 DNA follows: TGCGCCAGCAGCCAAGTTTGGGGGGGCCGCTACGAGCAGTACTTC. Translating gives CASSQVWGGRYEQYF.

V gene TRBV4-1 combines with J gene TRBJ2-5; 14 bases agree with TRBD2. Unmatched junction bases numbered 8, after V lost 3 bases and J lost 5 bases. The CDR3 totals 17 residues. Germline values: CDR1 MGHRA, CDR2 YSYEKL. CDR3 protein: CASSQGRTSGGCETQYF. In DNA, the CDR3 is TGCGCCAGCAGCCAGGGGAGGACTAGCGGGGGGTGCGAGACCCAGTACTTC.

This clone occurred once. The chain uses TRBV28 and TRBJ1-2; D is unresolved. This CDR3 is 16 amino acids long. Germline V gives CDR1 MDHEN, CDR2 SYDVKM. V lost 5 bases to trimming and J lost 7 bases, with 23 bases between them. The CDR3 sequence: CASSRPWQPSRGGYTF. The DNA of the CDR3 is TGTGCCAGCAGTCGACCGTGGCAGCCCTCGAGAGGTGGCTACACCTTC.

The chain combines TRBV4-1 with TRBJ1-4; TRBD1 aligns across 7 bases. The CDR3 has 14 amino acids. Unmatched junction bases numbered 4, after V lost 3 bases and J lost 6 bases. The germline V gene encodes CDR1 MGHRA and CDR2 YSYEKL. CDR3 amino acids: CASSQTGMDEKLFF. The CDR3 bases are TGCGCCAGCAGCCAGACAGGGATGGATGAAAAACTGTTTTTT.

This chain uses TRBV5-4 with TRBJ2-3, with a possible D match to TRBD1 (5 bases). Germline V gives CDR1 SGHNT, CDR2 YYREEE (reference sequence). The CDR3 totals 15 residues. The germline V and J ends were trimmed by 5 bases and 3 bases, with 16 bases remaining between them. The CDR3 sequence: CASSPRTKGTDTQYF. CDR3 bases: TGTGCCAGCAGTCCCAGAACGAAGGGGACAGATACGCAGTATTTT.

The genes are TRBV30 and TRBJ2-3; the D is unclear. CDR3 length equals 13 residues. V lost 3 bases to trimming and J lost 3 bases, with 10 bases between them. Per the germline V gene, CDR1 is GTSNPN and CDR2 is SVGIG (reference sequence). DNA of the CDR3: TGTGCCTGGAGCAGGTCGATTACAGATACGCAGTATTTT. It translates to CAWSRSITDTQYF.

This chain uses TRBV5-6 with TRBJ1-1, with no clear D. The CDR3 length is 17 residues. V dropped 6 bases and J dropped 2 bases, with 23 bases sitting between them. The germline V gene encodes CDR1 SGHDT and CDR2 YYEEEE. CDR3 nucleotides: TGTGCCAGCATCCCCTGGGTGGGCAGGCCCGAAAACACTGAAGCTTTCTTT. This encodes CASIPWVGRPENTEAFF. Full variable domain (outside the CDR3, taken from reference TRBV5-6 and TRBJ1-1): DAGVTQSPTHLIKTRGQQVTLRCSPKSGHDTVSWYQQALGQGPQFIFQYYEEEERQRGNFPDRFSGHQFPNYSSELNVNALLLGDSALYLCASIPWVGRPENTEAFFGQGTRLTVV.

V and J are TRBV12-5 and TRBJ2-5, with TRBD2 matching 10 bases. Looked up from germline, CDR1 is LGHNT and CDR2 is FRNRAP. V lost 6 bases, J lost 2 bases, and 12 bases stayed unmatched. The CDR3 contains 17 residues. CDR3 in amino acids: CASGQHPGTSEQETQYF. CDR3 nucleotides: TGTGCTAGTGGACAACATCCCGGGACTAGCGAACAAGAGACCCAGTACTTC. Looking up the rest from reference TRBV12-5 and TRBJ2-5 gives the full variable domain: DARVTQTPRHKVTEMGQEVTMRCQPILGHNTVFWYRQTMMQGLELLAYFRNRAPLDDSGMPKDRFSAEMPDATLATLKIQPSEPRDSAVYFCASGQHPGTSEQETQYFGPGTRLLVL.

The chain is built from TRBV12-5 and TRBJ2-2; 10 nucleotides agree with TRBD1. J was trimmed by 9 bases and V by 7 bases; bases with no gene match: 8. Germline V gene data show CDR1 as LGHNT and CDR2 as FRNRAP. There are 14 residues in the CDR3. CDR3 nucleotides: TGTGCTAGTGACCGACAGGGGGCTCACCGGGAGCTGTTTTTT. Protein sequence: CASDRQGAHRELFF.

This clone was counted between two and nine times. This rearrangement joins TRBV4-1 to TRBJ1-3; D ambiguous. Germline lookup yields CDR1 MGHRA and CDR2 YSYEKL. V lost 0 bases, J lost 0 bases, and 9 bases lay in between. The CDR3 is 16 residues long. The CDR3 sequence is CASSQEEDPSGNTIYF. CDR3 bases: TGCGCCAGCAGCCAAGAGGAGGACCCCTCTGGAAACACCATATATTTT.

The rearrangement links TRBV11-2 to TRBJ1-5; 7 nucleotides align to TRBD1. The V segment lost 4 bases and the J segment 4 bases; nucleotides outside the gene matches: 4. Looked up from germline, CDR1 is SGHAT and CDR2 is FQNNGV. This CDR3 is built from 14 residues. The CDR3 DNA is TGTGCCAGCAGCTCCGGGACAGAAAATCAGCCCCAGCATTTT. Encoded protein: CASSSGTENQPQHF.

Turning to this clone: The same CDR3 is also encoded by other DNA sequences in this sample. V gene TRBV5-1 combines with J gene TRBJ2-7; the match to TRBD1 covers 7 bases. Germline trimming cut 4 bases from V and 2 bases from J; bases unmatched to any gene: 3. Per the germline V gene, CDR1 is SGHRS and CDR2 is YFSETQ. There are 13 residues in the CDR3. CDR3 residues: CASSPTGAYEQYF. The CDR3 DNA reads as TGCGCCAGCAGCCCAACAGGGGCCTACGAGCAGTACTTC. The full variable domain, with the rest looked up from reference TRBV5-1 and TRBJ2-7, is KAGVTQTPRYLIKTRGQQVTLSCSPISGHRSVSWYQQTPGQGLQFLFEYFSETQRNKGNFPGRFSGRQFSNSRSEMNVSTLELGDSALYLCASSPTGAYEQYFGPGTRLTVT.

The CDR3 reads CASSQLNRGMNTEAFF. Written as DNA, the CDR3 is TGCGCCAGCAGCCAATTGAACAGGGGGATGAACACTGAAGCTTTCTTT. The chain joins TRBV4-3 to TRBJ1-1, with TRBD1 matching 8 bases. Germline CDR1 reads LGHNA; CDR2 reads YSLEER. The V and J ends lost 2 bases and 0 bases, in that order; junction bases with no gene match: 5. The CDR3 extends over 16 amino acids.